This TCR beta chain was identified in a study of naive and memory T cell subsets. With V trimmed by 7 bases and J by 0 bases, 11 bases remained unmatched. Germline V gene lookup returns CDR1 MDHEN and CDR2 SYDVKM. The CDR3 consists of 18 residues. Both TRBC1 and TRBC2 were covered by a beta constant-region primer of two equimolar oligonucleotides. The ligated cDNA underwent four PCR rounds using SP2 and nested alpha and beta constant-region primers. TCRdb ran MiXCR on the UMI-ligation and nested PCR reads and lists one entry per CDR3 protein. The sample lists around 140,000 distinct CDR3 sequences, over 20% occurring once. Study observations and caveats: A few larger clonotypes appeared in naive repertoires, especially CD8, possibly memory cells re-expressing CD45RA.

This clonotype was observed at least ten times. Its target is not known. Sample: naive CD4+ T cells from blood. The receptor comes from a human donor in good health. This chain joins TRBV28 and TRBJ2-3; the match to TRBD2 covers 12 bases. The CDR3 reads CASTTGLAGGPSTDTQYF. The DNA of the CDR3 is TGTGCCAGCACCACCGGGCTAGCGGGAGGGCCTAGCACAGATACGCAGTATTTT.